The source of this T cell receptor beta chain is a study of post-analysis software for immune sequencing data. Findings and caveats of the study: Significantly lower normalized Chao1 diversity was seen in multiple sclerosis patients than in controls.

Libraries were made from TCR beta cDNA, and they carried unique molecular identifiers. From the PCR reads, TCRdb called clonotypes with MiXCR, one entry per CDR3 protein. Here the sample spans hundreds of thousands of distinct CDR3 sequences, 55% to 60% being singletons. This clonotype was seen once. Antigen unknown. The receptor's source is a girl aged 2 to 10 with multiple sclerosis. The material sequenced was blood.

Written as DNA, the CDR3 is TGTGCCAGCAGCTTCAGGGGGGACCATGAGCAGTTCTTC. Translation gives CASSFRGDHEQFF. The chain combines TRBV7-8 with TRBJ2-1, with D tentatively TRBD1 (7 bases). V was trimmed by 3 bases and J by 8 bases, leaving 11 bases between them. Germline-derived CDR1 and CDR2 are SGHVS and FQNEAQ. This CDR3 spans 13 amino acids.